A single sample is the source of the 25 T cell receptor beta chains below, sequenced in a study of blood T cell repertoires in COVID-19. This table comes from immunoSEQ multiplex PCR, and its TCRdb copy is limited to in-frame clones, with some not included. The sample lists about 64,000 clones, more than 75% occurring once. Specimen: PBMCs or T cells enriched from blood (not recorded which). The receptors come from a woman between 40 and 50 years old who had recovered from COVID-19.

By proportion, this clone is large. The chain has TRBV19 and TRBJ2-2, with 10 bases matching TRBD1. Per the germline V gene, CDR1 is LNHDA and CDR2 is SQIVND (reference sequence). With 4 bases clipped from V and 3 bases from J, the junction kept 2 bases outside the gene matches. The CDR3 runs 15 residues. The CDR3 nucleotides read TGTGCCAGTAGTAGTGGGACAGGGGACACCGGGGAGCTGTTTTTT. It is translated as CASSSGTGDTGELFF.

This chain uses TRBV3-1 (or the pseudogene TRBV3-2) with TRBJ2-7, with D tentatively TRBD1 (6 bases). The CDR3 runs to 13 residues. Deletions cut 4 bases from V and 6 bases from J, with 13 bases between. CDR1 is LGHDT and CDR2 is YNNKEL in the germline V gene (reference sequence). CDR3 in DNA: TGTGCCAGCAGCCTCCCGACAGGAAGCGAGCAGTACTTC. Its protein product is CASSLPTGSEQYF.

In nucleotides, the CDR3 is TGTGCCAGCAGTTTCCAGCCGGGAGAGACCCAGTACTTC. It translates to CASSFQPGETQYF. The chain employs TRBV12-3 or TRBV12-4 and TRBJ2-5; D not resolved. V was shortened by 3 bases and J by 4 bases, with 9 bases between the two germline ends. There are 13 residues in the CDR3.

This rearrangement joins TRBV5-1 to TRBJ2-5, with unresolved D. The CDR3 consists of 14 residues. The germline V and J ends were trimmed by 0 bases and 0 bases, with 6 bases remaining between them. Germline CDR1 SGHRS, CDR2 YFSETQ. As DNA, the CDR3 is TGCGCCAGCAGCTTGGGTAGTAACCAAGAGACCCAGTACTTC. Its protein product is CASSLGSNQETQYF. Using reference TRBV5-1 and TRBJ2-5 for the parts outside the CDR3, the full variable domain is KAGVTQTPRYLIKTRGQQVTLSCSPISGHRSVSWYQQTPGQGLQFLFEYFSETQRNKGNFPGRFSGRQFSNSRSEMNVSTLELGDSALYLCASSLGSNQETQYFGPGTRLLVL.

The DNA of the CDR3 is TGTGCCAGCAGCCAAGCAACAGGGATTCTCTCCTACGAGCAGTACTTC. Translated: CASSQATGILSYEQYF. The chain carries TRBV14 and TRBJ2-7, with D possibly TRBD1 on 6 matching bases. Trimming left V 1 base short and J 0 bases short, with 13 bases between. Germline-derived CDR1 and CDR2 are SGHDN and FVKESK. The CDR3 contains 16 residues.

The chain employs TRBV24-1 and TRBJ1-2; TRBD1 matches 8 bases. The germline V gene has CDR1 KGHDR and CDR2 SFDVKD. The CDR3 is 15 amino acids. V dropped 3 bases and J dropped 6; count of bases not matched to a gene: 8. This CDR3 reads CATSDPGQGSHGYTF. The CDR3 DNA is TGTGCCACCAGTGATCCCGGACAGGGATCACATGGCTACACCTTC.

The CDR3 region is CASSVDPSSYEQYF. In DNA, the CDR3 is TGTGCCAGCAGCGTAGACCCCAGCTCCTACGAGCAGTACTTC. V and J are TRBV9 and TRBJ2-7; D not certain. The V gene's germline CDR1 is SGDLS and CDR2 YYNGEE. The V end lost 0 bases, the J end lost 0 bases, and 7 bases lay between the germline ends. The CDR3 spans 14 residues. The whole variable domain, remainder taken from reference TRBV9 and TRBJ2-7, is DSGVTQTPKHLITATGQRVTLRCSPRSGDLSVYWYQQSLDQGLQFLIQYYNGEERAKGNILERFSAQQFPDLHSELNLSSLELGDSALYFCASSVDPSSYEQYFGPGTRLTVT.

This rearrangement joins TRBV27 to TRBJ1-3; D call uncertain. V was trimmed by 4 bases and J by 0 bases, leaving 4 bases between them. The length of the CDR3 is 13 residues. The germline V gene encodes CDR1 MNHEY and CDR2 SMNVEV (reference sequence). In DNA, the CDR3 is TGTGCCAGCAGTTACACCTCTGGAAACACCATATATTTT. Protein: CASSYTSGNTIYF.

The J gene is TRBJ1-2, the V gene TRBV12-5, with TRBD1 identical over 10 bases. Germline loops: CDR1 LGHNT, CDR2 FRNRAP. The CDR3 sequence is 15 residues long. After removal of 7 bases from V and 2 bases from J, the junction contained 7 bases not matched to a gene. The CDR3 loop is CASALGQGGNYGYTF. The CDR3 DNA reads TGTGCTAGTGCCCTTGGACAGGGGGGGAACTATGGCTACACCTTC.

The chain combines TRBV3-1 (or the pseudogene TRBV3-2) with TRBJ1-1; no clear D. The ends were cut back, 0 bases at V and 0 bases at J, with 8 bases in the middle. Germline V lookup: CDR1 LGHDT, CDR2 YNNKEL (reference sequence). There are 15 residues in the CDR3. The CDR3 DNA is TGTGCCAGCAGCCAAGAGATACGGGTGAACACTGAAGCTTTCTTT. Its translation: CASSQEIRVNTEAFF.

The gene calls are TRBV27 and TRBJ1-3; the D is unclear. Looked up from germline, CDR1 is MNHEY and CDR2 is SMNVEV (reference sequence). The CDR3 runs 14 residues. Trimming shortened V by 5 bases and J by 0 bases, and 8 bases separated the two germline ends. The CDR3 sequence is CASSLLSSGNTIYF. CDR3 in DNA: TGTGCCAGCAGTCTTCTAAGCTCTGGAAACACCATATATTTT.

The CDR3 region has the DNA TGTGCCAGCAGCTTGGCCCGACTAGCGGGGGGTACCTACAATGAGCAGTTCTTC. Amino acid sequence: CASSLARLAGGTYNEQFF. This sequence joins TRBV5-8 and TRBJ2-1, with 13 bases lining up with TRBD2. Germline assignment: CDR1 SGHTS and CDR2 YDEGEE. The J segment lost 2 bases and the V segment lost 0 bases, leaving 5 bases of the junction unmatched. The CDR3 is 18 residues long.

The chain is built from TRBV12-3 or TRBV12-4 and TRBJ1-2, with D perhaps TRBD1 (5 bases). The CDR3 covers 13 residues. The ends were cut back, 6 bases at V and 4 bases at J, with 12 bases in the middle. CDR3: CASSPDSPYGYTF. DNA of the CDR3: TGTGCCAGCAGCCCTGACAGCCCCTATGGCTACACCTTC.

The V and J genes are TRBV7-9 and TRBJ1-5, with 11 bases lining up with TRBD1. Germline values: CDR1 SEHNR, CDR2 FQNEAQ (reference sequence). The CDR3 is 17 residues long. The J segment lost 5 bases and the V segment lost 5 bases, leaving 11 bases of the junction unmatched. Here the CDR3 reads CASSRALDRGPDQPQHF. CDR3 in DNA: TGTGCCAGCAGCCGAGCGCTGGACAGGGGGCCCGATCAGCCCCAGCATTTT.

The CDR3 DNA follows: TGTGCCAGCTCCCGCGGACAGTCCTACGAGCAGTACTTC. Residues: CASSRGQSYEQYF. The V and J genes are TRBV18 and TRBJ2-7, with D possibly being TRBD1 (6 bases). There are 13 residues in the CDR3. From germline, CDR1 is KGHSH and CDR2 LQKENI. Between the trimmed V and J ends, which lost 6 bases and 1 base, there was a span of 10 bases.

CDR3 nucleotide sequence: TGTGCCAGCAGGCGGCTGACAGGGCGGAGAGACAGTAGGGATGGCTACACCTTC. Translation: CASRRLTGRRDSRDGYTF. The chain recombines TRBV11-2 with TRBJ1-2; TRBD1 matches at 7 bases. Germline lookup yields CDR1 SGHAT and CDR2 FQNNGV. Unmatched junction bases numbered 22, after V lost 6 bases and J lost 6 bases. The CDR3 spans 18 residues. The full variable domain, in which reference TRBV11-2 and TRBJ1-2 provide the parts outside the CDR3, is EAGVAQSPRYKIIEKRQSVAFWCNPISGHATLYWYQQILGQGPKLLIQFQNNGVVDDSQLPKDRFSAERLKGVDSTLKIQPAKLEDSAVYLCASRRLTGRRDSRDGYTFGSGTRLTVV.

The chain uses TRBV27 and TRBJ2-2; perhaps TRBD2 as D (7 bases). The CDR3 is 15 amino acids. Germline values: CDR1 MNHEY, CDR2 SMNVEV (reference sequence). The V end lost 5 bases, the J end lost 2 bases, and 12 bases lay between the germline ends. The CDR3 is CASSPRGGNTGELFF. CDR3 DNA sequence: TGTGCCAGCAGTCCCCGCGGGGGCAACACCGGGGAGCTGTTTTTT.

This chain uses TRBV11-2 with TRBJ2-2; a possible D gene is TRBD1 (6 bases). Germline CDR1 and CDR2: SGHAT and FQNNGV. V shed 1 base and J shed 4 bases, with 10 bases lying between them. The CDR3 sequence is 15 residues long. CDR3 in DNA: TGTGCCAGCAGCTTAGGGGGACATATCACCGGGGAGCTGTTTTTT. It specifies CASSLGGHITGELFF.

The chain combines TRBV4-1 with TRBJ1-2, with D perhaps TRBD1 (5 bases). With 0 bases removed from V and 4 bases from J, the gap between germline ends came to 18 bases. This CDR3 spans 17 amino acids. The germline V gene has CDR1 MGHRA and CDR2 YSYEKL. DNA for the CDR3: TGCGCCAGCAGCCAAGATAGTGGACAAGCACCCACCTATGGCTACACCTTC. Its translation is CASSQDSGQAPTYGYTF.

CDR3 in amino acids: CATSRDTGGNQPQHF. In DNA, the CDR3 is TGTGCCACCAGCAGAGATACAGGGGGCAATCAGCCCCAGCATTTT. This sequence joins TRBV15 and TRBJ1-5; 7 bases are a match to TRBD1. This CDR3 contains 15 residues. V shed 0 bases, J shed 2 bases, and the junction held 1 base outside the gene matches. CDR1 and CDR2 (germline): LNHNV, YYDKDF (reference sequence).

This chain connects TRBV5-1 to TRBJ2-6; D is perhaps TRBD1 (6 bases). CDR1 is SGHRS and CDR2 is YFSETQ in the germline V gene. Trimming took off 4 bases at V and 1 base at J, with 15 bases between the two ends. The CDR3 loop spans 17 amino acids. The CDR3 region has the DNA TGCGCCAGCAGCCTGCATTACGACAGGTCTGGGGCCAACGTCCTGACTTTC. This translates into CASSLHYDRSGANVLTF.

This chain connects TRBV5-1 to TRBJ1-6; D may be TRBD1 (5 bases). The CDR3 loop spans 15 amino acids. In germline, CDR1 is SGHRS, CDR2 YFSETQ. The V and J ends lost 3 bases and 9 bases respectively, with 16 bases between them. The CDR3 loop is CASSYSGDGTSPLHF. The CDR3 coding sequence is TGCGCCAGCAGCTACTCGGGGGACGGGACTTCACCCCTCCACTTT.

The chain has TRBV9 and TRBJ1-3, with TRBD1 matching 7 bases. Trimming cost V 0 bases and J 1 base; bases outside gene matches: 7. Germline V gives CDR1 SGDLS, CDR2 YYNGEE. CDR3 size: 17 residues. The CDR3 DNA sequence: TGTGCCAGCAGCGTAGCTACAGGGGATAGTTCTGGAAACACCATATATTTT. Translated, it gives CASSVATGDSSGNTIYF.

This clone was observed a handful of times. This chain joins TRBV12-3 or TRBV12-4 and TRBJ1-2; D unresolved. V dropped 2 bases and J dropped 3 bases, with 4 bases sitting between them. The CDR3 contains 12 residues. The CDR3 is CASSLFDYGYTF. The CDR3, as DNA: TGTGCCAGCAGTTTATTCGACTATGGCTACACCTTC.

The chain links TRBV3-1 (or the pseudogene TRBV3-2) to TRBJ2-5, with 7 bases lining up with TRBD2. Unmatched junction bases numbered 4, after V lost 0 bases and J lost 0 bases. The CDR3 loop spans 16 amino acids. Looked up from germline, CDR1 is LGHDT and CDR2 is YNNKEL (reference sequence). The CDR3 is CASSQDPAGDQETQYF. The CDR3 region has the DNA TGTGCCAGCAGCCAAGATCCGGCGGGGGACCAAGAGACCCAGTACTTC.